This T cell receptor (beta chain) comes out of a study of post-analysis software for immune sequencing data (dated by TCRdb to the mid-2010s). For the study in its entirety: Recorded disease courses included relapsing-remitting, secondary progressive and progressive-relapsing multiple sclerosis, with some patients lacking subtype annotation. A subset of samples was prepared in parallel using single-end sample barcoding, then pooled and co-amplified after Illumina adapter ligation. The patient repertoires were compared against 11 previously published healthy control repertoires obtained from donors aged about 6 to 26 years. Overall results and qualifications from the work: Significantly higher frequencies in patients than in controls were found for five or six TRBV segments, including TRBV5-6, TRBV5-1 and TRBV20-1. The multiple sclerosis patient group was slightly younger than the control group. Direct clustering with F measure revealed strong co-clustering of samples prepared in the same batch, which led to a batch-effect correction. Significantly lower normalized Chao1 diversity was found in multiple sclerosis patients than in controls, suggesting substantial peripheral T-cell clonal expansion.

On this clonotype itself: The antigen it binds to is not known. Base qualities are not at hand, and no much larger clone is one base apart.

TCR beta repertoires were profiled from peripheral blood of over 10 young patients with multiple sclerosis to demonstrate the VDJtools post-analysis software. The patients with multiple sclerosis were children and adolescents between about 6 and 17 years of age. The library was prepared using PCR. Sequencing was performed on an Illumina HiSeq 2500. Unique molecular identifiers were incorporated into TCR beta cDNA libraries to reduce PCR and sequencing biases. Every 1 to 10 million input T cells yielded around 500,000 cDNA molecules, meaning each molecule approximated one T cell. The patient libraries were prepared and sequenced with the same protocol used for the earlier healthy control dataset. Samples belonging to the same batch were prepared together, multiplexed and sequenced on a shared HiSeq lane. On the study's bioinformatics: MIGEC handled the raw barcoded reads, throwing out single-read molecular identifier groups before consensus assembly and CDR3 extraction. Clonotype tables were post-analysed with VDJtools, normalizing diversity by down-sampling all datasets to the smallest sample size. To correct batch-related cross-sample contamination, repertoire overlap clustering matched CDR3 amino acid sequences but not nucleotide sequences. TCRdb trimmed the raw reads at Q25, called clones with MiXCR and kept productive beta chains. A single entry per CDR3 protein holds the most common genes and DNA from its merged rows. These V and J calls rely on TCRdb rather than the paper's analysis. The sample table holds hundreds of thousands of distinct CDR3 sequences, of which approximately 33% were seen once. Around 15% of the sample goes to the ten largest clones.

CDR1 and CDR2 are read off the germline V gene (reference sequence) as GTSNPN and SVGIG. Measured from the cysteine to the phenylalanine, the CDR3 is 15 residues long. Kept here is only the CDR3 DNA, which spans 45 bases and is read in frame from base 1. V drops 3 bases and J drops 0 bases, leaving 12 bases in between. Sequencing was done on a sample of blood. In this chain, TRBV30 is recombined with TRBJ2-1; no D gene call is confident. The source is a girl aged 5-17 years with multiple sclerosis. This receptor carries the CDR3 CAWRASLYSYNEQFF. Read as DNA, the sequence is TGTGCCTGGAGAGCCTCGCTTTACTCCTACAATGAGCAGTTCTTC.